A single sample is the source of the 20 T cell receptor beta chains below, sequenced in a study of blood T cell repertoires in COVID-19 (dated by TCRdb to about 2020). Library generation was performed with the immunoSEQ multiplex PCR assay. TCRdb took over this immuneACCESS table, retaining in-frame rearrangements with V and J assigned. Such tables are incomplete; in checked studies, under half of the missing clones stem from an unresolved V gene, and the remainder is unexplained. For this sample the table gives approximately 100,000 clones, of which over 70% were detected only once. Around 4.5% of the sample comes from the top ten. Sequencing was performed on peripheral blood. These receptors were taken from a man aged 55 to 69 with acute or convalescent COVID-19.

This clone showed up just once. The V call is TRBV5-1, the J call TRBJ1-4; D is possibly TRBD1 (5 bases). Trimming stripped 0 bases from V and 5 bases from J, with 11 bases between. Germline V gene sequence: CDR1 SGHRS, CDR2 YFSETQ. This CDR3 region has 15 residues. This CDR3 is CASSLGERGNEKLFF. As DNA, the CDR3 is TGCGCCAGCAGCTTGGGCGAAAGGGGAAATGAAAAACTGTTTTTT.

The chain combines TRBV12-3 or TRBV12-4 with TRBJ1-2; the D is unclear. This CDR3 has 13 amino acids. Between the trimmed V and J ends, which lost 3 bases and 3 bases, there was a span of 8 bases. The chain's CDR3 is CASSFLAYYGYTF. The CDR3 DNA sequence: TGTGCCAGCAGTTTCCTAGCTTACTATGGCTACACCTTC.

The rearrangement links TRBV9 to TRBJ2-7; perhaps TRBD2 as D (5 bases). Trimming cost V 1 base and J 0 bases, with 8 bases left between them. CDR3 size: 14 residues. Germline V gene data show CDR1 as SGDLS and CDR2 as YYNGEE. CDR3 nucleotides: TGTGCCAGCAGCGTACTAGGGAGCTCCTACGAGCAGTACTTC. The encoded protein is CASSVLGSSYEQYF.

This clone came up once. As DNA, the CDR3 is TGTGCCAGCAGCCTTCGACAGGGTCTGGCTTTCTTT. Translated: CASSLRQGLAFF. V and J are TRBV11-3 and TRBJ1-1; 7 bases agree with TRBD1. Per the germline V gene, CDR1 is SGHNT and CDR2 is YENEEA. The V and J ends lost 5 bases and 11 bases, in that order; junction bases with no gene match: 8. This CDR3 has 12 residues.

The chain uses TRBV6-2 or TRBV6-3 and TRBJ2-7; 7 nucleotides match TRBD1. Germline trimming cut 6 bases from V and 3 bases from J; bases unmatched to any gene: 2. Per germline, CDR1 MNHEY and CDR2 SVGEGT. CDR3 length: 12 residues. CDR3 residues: CASSRTGYEQYF. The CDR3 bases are TGTGCCAGCAGCCGGACAGGCTACGAGCAGTACTTC.

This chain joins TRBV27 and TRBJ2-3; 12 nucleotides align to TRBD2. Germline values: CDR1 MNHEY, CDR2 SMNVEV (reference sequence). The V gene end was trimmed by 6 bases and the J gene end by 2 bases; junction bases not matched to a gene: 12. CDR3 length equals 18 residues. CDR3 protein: CASRDGYLAGGTTDTQYF. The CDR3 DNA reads TGTGCCAGCAGAGATGGCTACCTAGCGGGAGGGACCACAGATACGCAGTATTTT.

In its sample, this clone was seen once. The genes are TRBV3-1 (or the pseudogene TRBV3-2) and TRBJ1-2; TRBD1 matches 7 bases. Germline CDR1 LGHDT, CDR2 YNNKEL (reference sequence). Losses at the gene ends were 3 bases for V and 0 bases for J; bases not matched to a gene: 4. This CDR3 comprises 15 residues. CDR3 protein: CASSQLTGPNYGYTF. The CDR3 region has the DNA TGTGCCAGCAGCCAGTTGACAGGGCCTAACTATGGCTACACCTTC.

The CDR3 reads CASSSVRGAGETQYF. In DNA, the CDR3 is TGTGCCAGCAGCTCCGTCCGGGGGGCGGGTGAGACCCAGTACTTC. The V gene is TRBV7-9, the J gene TRBJ2-5; possible D gene TRBD2, 7 bases. This CDR3 is 15 amino acids long. Germline CDR1 and CDR2: SEHNR and FQNEAQ (reference sequence). Between the trimmed V and J ends, which lost 4 bases and 5 bases, there was a span of 17 bases.

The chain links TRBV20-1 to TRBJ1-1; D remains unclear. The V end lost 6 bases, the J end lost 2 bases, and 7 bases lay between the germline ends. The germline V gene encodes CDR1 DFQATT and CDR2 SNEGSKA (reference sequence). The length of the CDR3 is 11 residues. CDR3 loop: CSADTNTEAFF. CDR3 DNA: TGCAGTGCAGACACTAACACTGAAGCTTTCTTT.

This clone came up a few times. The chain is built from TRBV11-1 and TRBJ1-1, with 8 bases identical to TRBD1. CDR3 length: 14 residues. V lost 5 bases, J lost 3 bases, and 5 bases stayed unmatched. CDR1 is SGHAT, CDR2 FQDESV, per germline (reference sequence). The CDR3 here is CASSGQGKDTEAFF. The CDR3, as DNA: TGTGCCAGCAGCGGACAGGGTAAGGACACTGAAGCTTTCTTT.

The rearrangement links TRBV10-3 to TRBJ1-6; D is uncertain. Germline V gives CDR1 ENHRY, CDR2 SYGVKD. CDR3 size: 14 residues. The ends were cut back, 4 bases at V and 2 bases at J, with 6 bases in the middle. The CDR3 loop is CAISVEPYNSPLHF. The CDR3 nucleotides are TGTGCCATCAGTGTCGAGCCCTATAATTCACCCCTCCACTTT.

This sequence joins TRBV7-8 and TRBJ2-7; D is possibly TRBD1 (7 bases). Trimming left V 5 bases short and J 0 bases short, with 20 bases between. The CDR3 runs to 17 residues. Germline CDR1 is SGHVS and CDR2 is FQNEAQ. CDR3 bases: TGTGCCAGCAGCCGAGGGGGAGGACAGGTCAGCTCCTACGAGCAGTACTTC. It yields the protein CASSRGGGQVSSYEQYF.

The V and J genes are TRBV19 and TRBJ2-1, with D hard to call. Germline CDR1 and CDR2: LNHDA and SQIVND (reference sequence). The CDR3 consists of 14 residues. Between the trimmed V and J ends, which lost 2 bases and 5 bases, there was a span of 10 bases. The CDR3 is CASSITAGHNEQFF. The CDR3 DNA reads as TGTGCCAGTAGTATAACGGCAGGTCACAATGAGCAGTTCTTC.

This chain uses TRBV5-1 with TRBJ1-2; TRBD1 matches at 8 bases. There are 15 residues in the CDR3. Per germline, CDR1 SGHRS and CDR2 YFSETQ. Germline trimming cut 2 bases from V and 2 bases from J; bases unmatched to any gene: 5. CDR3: CASSLDRGTNYGYTF. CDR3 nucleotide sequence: TGCGCCAGCAGCTTAGACAGGGGAACCAACTATGGCTACACCTTC.

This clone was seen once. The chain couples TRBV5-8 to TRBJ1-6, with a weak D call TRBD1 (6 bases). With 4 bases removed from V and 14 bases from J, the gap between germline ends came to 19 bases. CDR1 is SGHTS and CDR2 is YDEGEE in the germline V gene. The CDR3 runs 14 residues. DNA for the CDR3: TGTGCCAGCAGCCCAATTGGACAGCGTTTATCCCTCCACTTT. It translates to CASSPIGQRLSLHF.

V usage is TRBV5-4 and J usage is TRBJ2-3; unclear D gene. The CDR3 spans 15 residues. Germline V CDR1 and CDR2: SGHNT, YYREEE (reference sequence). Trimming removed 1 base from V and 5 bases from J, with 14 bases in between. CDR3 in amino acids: CASSLTILPGDTQYF. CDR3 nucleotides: TGTGCCAGCAGCTTGACTATCCTCCCCGGAGATACGCAGTATTTT.

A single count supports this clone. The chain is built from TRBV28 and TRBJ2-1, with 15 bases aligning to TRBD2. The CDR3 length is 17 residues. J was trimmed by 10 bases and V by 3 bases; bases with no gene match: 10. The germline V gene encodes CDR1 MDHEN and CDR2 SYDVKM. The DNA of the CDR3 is TGTGCCAGCAGTTTCGGACTAGCGGGAGGGCGGGATAAAGAGCAGTTCTTC. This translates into CASSFGLAGGRDKEQFF.

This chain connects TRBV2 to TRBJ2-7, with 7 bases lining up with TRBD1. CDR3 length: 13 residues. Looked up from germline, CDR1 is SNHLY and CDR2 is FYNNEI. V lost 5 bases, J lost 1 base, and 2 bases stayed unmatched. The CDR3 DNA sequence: TGTGCCAGCAGTACAGGGGTTTCCTACGAGCAGTACTTC. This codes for CASSTGVSYEQYF.

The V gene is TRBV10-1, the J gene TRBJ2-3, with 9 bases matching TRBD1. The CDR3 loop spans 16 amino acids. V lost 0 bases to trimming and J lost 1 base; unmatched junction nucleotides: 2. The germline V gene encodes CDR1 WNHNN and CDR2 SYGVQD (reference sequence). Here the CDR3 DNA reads TGCGCCAGCAGTGAGTCGGGACAGGGAGGCACAGATACGCAGTATTTT. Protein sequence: CASSESGQGGTDTQYF.

The CDR3 loop reads CASSRANEQFF. The CDR3 DNA reads as TGTGCCAGCTCACGAGCAAATGAGCAGTTCTTC. The chain couples TRBV18 to TRBJ2-1; D is unresolved. The ends were cut back, 4 bases at V and 7 bases at J, with 5 bases in the middle. Germline CDR1 KGHSH, CDR2 LQKENI. The CDR3 is 11 residues long.